These T cell receptor beta chains were read from a single sample in a study of CXCR3-negative and CXCR3-positive naive CD8 T cells. For each CDR3 protein, TCRdb gives one entry from its re-call of the 5' RACE reads, without DNA. The sample data list some 48,000 distinct CDR3 sequences. The sample comprised naive CXCR3- CD8+ T cells from blood. The receptor source for this set is a human donor in good health. Some clones in this sample may be carry-over from other donors' samples. Each CDR3 is given with its conserved first and last residue. Part of the rows lack a size; the others show once, few, many or a class for expanded clones.

>TRBV5-1|.|TRBJ2-7
CASSPGQGWDEQYF
>TRBV29-1|.|TRBJ1-6
CSVEKEFDSPLHF
>TRBV10-1|.|TRBJ2-2
CASSESMTLTGELFF
>TRBV14|.|TRBJ2-1
CASSQDLTGDNEQFF
>TRBV20-1|.|TRBJ2-7
CSATTGGRDNEQYF
>TRBV29-1|.|TRBJ2-7
CSVETREPYEQYF
>TRBV6-2/TRBV6-3|.|TRBJ2-3
CASSKGAAADTQYF
>TRBV29-1|.|TRBJ2-7
CSVEAPVRGSYEQYF
>TRBV7-3|.|TRBJ2-5
CASSLSASGETQYF
>TRBV2|.|TRBJ2-4
CASSEWGGRAAIQYF
>TRBV28|.|TRBJ2-7
CASSKNDESYEQYF
>TRBV9|.|TRBJ2-7
CASSVGGRLYEQYF
>TRBV6-5|.|TRBJ1-1
CASSYGGDTEAFF
>TRBV27|.|TRBJ2-5
CASSLIDPRQETQYF
>TRBV30|.|TRBJ2-1
CAWSAGGGTSGRDYNEQFF
>TRBV11-2|.|TRBJ2-3
CASSIRDRERDTQYF
>TRBV12-3/TRBV12-4|.|TRBJ1-4
CASSLGREKLFF
>TRBV2|.|TRBJ1-1
CASSGTGSGEAFF
>TRBV7-9|.|TRBJ2-7
CASSSRTIEYEQYF
>TRBV29-1|.|TRBJ1-2
CSVEDGSLDYGYTF
>TRBV29-1|.|TRBJ2-7
CSVEVGSSYEQYF
>TRBV28|.|TRBJ2-1
CASRKTSGEYNEQFF
>TRBV30|.|TRBJ1-6
CAWSGQPSPLHF
>TRBV6-1|.|TRBJ2-7
CASSEDPTAFYEQYF
>TRBV5-1|.|TRBJ2-7
CASSLGLAEIYEQYF
>TRBV20-1|.|TRBJ2-2
CSVWGAGGELFF
>TRBV2|.|TRBJ2-1
CASTSFSGQEQFF
>TRBV6-2/TRBV6-3|.|TRBJ2-3
CASTPGGATDTQYF
>TRBV7-9|.|TRBJ1-1
CASSLSGQGRNTEAFF
>TRBV6-2/TRBV6-3|large|TRBJ2-1
CASSYSDGFNEQFF
>TRBV29-1|.|TRBJ2-2
CSVEIWSQGYTGELFF
>TRBV4-1|.|TRBJ2-1
CASSHDPGLPGAGLGIYNEQFF
>TRBV28|.|TRBJ2-5
CASSPQTGGWYQETQYF
>TRBV15|.|TRBJ1-2
CATSRDLSADGYTF
>TRBV7-6|.|TRBJ2-5
CASSLDGRGQETQYF
>TRBV20-1|.|TRBJ2-1
CSARDMSSYNEQFF
>TRBV12-3/TRBV12-4|.|TRBJ1-1
CASSLPPGVGGRTEAFF
>TRBV29-1|.|TRBJ2-2
CSVGTGGSTGELFF
>TRBV20-1|.|TRBJ2-3
CSASIQGGPDTQYF
>TRBV12-3/TRBV12-4|.|TRBJ1-2
CASSFTGAGGYTF
>TRBV20-1|.|TRBJ2-7
CSATRTVNYEQYF
>TRBV6-2/TRBV6-3|.|TRBJ2-2
CASSVQDTGELFF
>TRBV6-1|.|TRBJ1-1
CASSMGAENTEAFF
>TRBV5-5|.|TRBJ2-1
CASSLADLAYEQFF
>TRBV29-1|.|TRBJ2-7
CSVEDWGQGSGTYEQYF
>TRBV5-5|.|TRBJ2-1
CASSLGNGRAYNEQFF
>TRBV4-2|.|TRBJ2-5
CASSQGGPSGGAAETQYF
>TRBV5-5|.|TRBJ2-7
CASSFSSPSYEQYF
>TRBV5-1|.|TRBJ2-3
CASSVGGSGADTQYF
>TRBV29-1|.|TRBJ1-2
CSVGTGTGVNYGYTF
>TRBV21-1|.|TRBJ2-7
CASRNRSESPSYEQYF
>TRBV3-1|.|TRBJ2-7
CASSQDLQTYEQYF
>TRBV10-3|.|TRBJ2-7
CAISEPGWGTEQYF
>TRBV12-3/TRBV12-4|.|TRBJ2-7
CASSFILGYEQYF
>TRBV20-1|.|TRBJ1-2
CSARAGTAPPF
>TRBV9|.|TRBJ2-7
CASSVATGTYEQYF
>TRBV7-2|.|TRBJ2-7
CASSFGASYEQYF
>TRBV20-1|.|TRBJ2-7
CSARGTGTGQEQYF
>TRBV5-1|.|TRBJ2-6
CASSLLTGGGLGANVLTF